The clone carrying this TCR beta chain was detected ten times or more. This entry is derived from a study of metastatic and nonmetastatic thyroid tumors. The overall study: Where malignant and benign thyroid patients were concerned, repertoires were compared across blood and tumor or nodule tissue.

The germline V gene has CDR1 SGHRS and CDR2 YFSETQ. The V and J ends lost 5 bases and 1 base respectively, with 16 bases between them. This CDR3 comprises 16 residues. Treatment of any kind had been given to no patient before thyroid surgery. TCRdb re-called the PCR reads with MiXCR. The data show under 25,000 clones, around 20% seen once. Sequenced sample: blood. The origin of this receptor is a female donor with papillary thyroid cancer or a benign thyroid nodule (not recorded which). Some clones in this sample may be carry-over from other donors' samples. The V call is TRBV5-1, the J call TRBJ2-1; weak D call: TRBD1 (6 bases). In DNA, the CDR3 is TGCGCCAGCAGACAGGGTAGGGCTGGGTCCTACAATGAGCAGTTCTTC. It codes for CASRQGRAGSYNEQFF.